This entry describes one T cell receptor beta chain. As yet, its antigen is unknown. Germline assignment: CDR1 SGDLS and CDR2 YYNGEE. Trimming at V came to 1 base and at J to 3 bases, leaving 2 bases not matched to a gene. CDR3 length: 16 residues. This specimen belongs to a study of cytomegalovirus exposure and HLA in healthy donors. Study results and caveats: In the 120 validation repertoires, about 94% of cluster scores exceeded 0, per a later analysis.

Using immunoSEQ multiplex PCR, the repertoire was profiled, and TCRdb retains in-frame clones only, with some absent. The table includes 100,000 to 150,000 clones, roughly 93% detected once. The chain joins TRBV9 to TRBJ2-2, with TRBD1 matching over 11 bases. Sequenced: PBMCs. The source is a woman aged 18-35 years in good health and CMV-seronegative. The CDR3 is CASSVMGQGDTGELFF. CDR3 coding DNA: TGTGCCAGCAGCGTAATGGGACAGGGGGACACCGGGGAGCTGTTTTTT. Looking up the rest from reference TRBV9 and TRBJ2-2 gives the full variable domain: DSGVTQTPKHLITATGQRVTLRCSPRSGDLSVYWYQQSLDQGLQFLIQYYNGEERAKGNILERFSAQQFPDLHSELNLSSLELGDSALYFCASSVMGQGDTGELFFGEGSRLTVL.